Listed below are T cell receptor beta chains from one sample, sequenced in a study of T cells in tuberculosis. Here immunoSEQ multiplex PCR was the method, and the copy in TCRdb shows in-frame clones only, minus some. The table records tens of thousands of clones, approximately 81% of them present only once. Sequenced: CD1b-GMM tetramer-negative cells sorted from PBMCs. These receptor sequences come from an adult woman with latent tuberculosis. Both conserved end residues are part of each CDR3. Each record gives: V gene, J gene, D gene, clone size, CDR3 protein, CDR3 DNA. The D gene is left open where the match is weak. Clone size is stated in some rows and not others, as once, few, many or a class when expanded.

>TRBV9|TRBJ1-4|TRBD1|-
CASSVGTGDEKLFF
TGTGCCAGCAGCGTAGGGACAGGGGATGAAAAACTGTTTTTT
>TRBV11-2|TRBJ1-2|TRBD1|-
CASRTGYGYTF
TGTGCCAGCAGGACAGGGTATGGCTACACCTTC
>TRBV19|TRBJ1-5|-|-
CASSSGVGGPQPQHF
TGTGCCAGTAGTAGTGGGGTGGGAGGACCTCAGCCCCAGCATTTT
>TRBV28|TRBJ2-4|TRBD2|-
CASTYPGGIGKNIQYF
TGTGCCAGCACCTACCCGGGGGGAATCGGCAAAAACATTCAGTACTTC
>TRBV28|TRBJ1-4|TRBD1|few
CASRDSSPEKLFF
TGTGCCAGCCGGGACAGCTCTCCCGAAAAACTGTTTTTT
>TRBV7-6|TRBJ2-6|-|-
CASSLEPTGGASGANVLTF
TGTGCCAGCAGCCTAGAACCCACAGGGGGGGCCTCTGGGGCCAACGTCCTGACTTTC
>TRBV5-3|TRBJ2-1|TRBD1|-
CARSPDRGSYNEQFF
TGTGCCAGAAGCCCGGACAGGGGATCCTACAATGAGCAGTTCTTC
>TRBV27|TRBJ2-3|-|-
CASSLTVSTDTQYF
TGTGCCAGCAGTTTAACGGTTAGCACAGATACGCAGTATTTT
>TRBV2|TRBJ2-2|TRBD1|-
CASGEAQGEGTGELFF
TGTGCCAGCGGAGAGGCACAGGGGGAAGGCACCGGGGAGCTGTTTTTT
>TRBV28|TRBJ2-7|-|medium-sized
CASTPSSGYEQYF
TGTGCCAGCACCCCTTCGTCAGGGTACGAGCAGTACTTC
>TRBV6-1|TRBJ2-3|-|-
CASSLGRTDTQYF
TGTGCCAGCAGCCTGGGGCGCACAGATACGCAGTATTTT
>TRBV18|TRBJ2-1|TRBD1|once
CASSHRGDNEQFF
TGTGCCAGCTCACACAGGGGAGACAATGAGCAGTTCTTC
>TRBV4-2|TRBJ1-6|-|-
CASSLLRPGESPLHF
TGTGCCAGCAGCCTTCTCCGGCCAGGGGAGTCACCCCTCCACTTT
>TRBV7-8|TRBJ2-1|-|-
CASSLNLRGNEQFF
TGTGCCAGCAGCTTAAACCTTCGGGGGAATGAGCAGTTCTTC
>TRBV28|TRBJ1-5|TRBD1|-
CASSSSTGLGSINQPQHF
TGTGCCAGCAGTTCCTCGACAGGGCTGGGGTCGATCAATCAGCCCCAGCATTTT
>TRBV7-9|TRBJ2-1|TRBD2|-
CASSLRRGGVNEQFF
TGTGCCAGCAGCTTAAGGCGGGGGGGGGTCAATGAGCAGTTCTTC
>TRBV18|TRBJ2-7|-|-
CASSPTLYEQYF
TGTGCCAGCTCACCAACTTTATACGAGCAGTACTTC
>TRBV21-1|TRBJ2-7|-|-
CASSKAGEGLGSSYEQYF
TGTGCCAGCAGCAAAGCGGGTGAGGGTCTGGGAAGCTCCTACGAGCAGTACTTC
>TRBV2|TRBJ2-1|-|-
CASSQGTHNEQFF
TGTGCCAGCAGCCAGGGGACGCACAATGAGCAGTTCTTC